These 4 T cell receptor beta chains were sequenced from one sample in a study of T cell responses to AZD1222 COVID-19 vaccine. The data were produced by immunoSEQ multiplex PCR, yet TCRdb's version contains in-frame clones alone and is incomplete. The table has 100,000 to 150,000 clones, 80% to 90% seen once. Here the sequenced sample was peripheral blood, taken on day 0 of AZD1222 vaccination. The receptors here all came from an adult in good health.

This chain links TRBV12-5 with TRBJ1-1; 8 bases are shared with TRBD1. J lost 11 bases, V lost 6 bases, and 14 bases had no gene match. This CDR3 spans 14 amino acids. In germline, CDR1 is LGHNT, CDR2 FRNRAP. The CDR3 sequence: CASGPHSNRGFAFF. In DNA, the CDR3 is TGTGCTAGTGGCCCCCACTCGAACAGGGGGTTTGCTTTCTTT. The entire variable domain, with the rest obtained from reference TRBV12-5 and TRBJ1-1, is as follows: DARVTQTPRHKVTEMGQEVTMRCQPILGHNTVFWYRQTMMQGLELLAYFRNRAPLDDSGMPKDRFSAEMPDATLATLKIQPSEPRDSAVYFCASGPHSNRGFAFFGQGTRLTVV.

V gene TRBV19 combines with J gene TRBJ1-3; perhaps TRBD1 as D (6 bases). The V gene's germline CDR1 is LNHDA and CDR2 SQIVND (reference sequence). There are 15 residues in the CDR3. The V gene lost 7 bases and the J gene lost 4 bases, with 17 bases spanning the gap. The CDR3 reads CASKSTGIVGNTIYF. CDR3 in DNA: TGTGCCAGTAAATCAACAGGGATCGTGGGAAACACCATATATTTT.

V usage is TRBV6-2 or TRBV6-3 and J usage is TRBJ1-2; the match to TRBD1 covers 11 bases. CDR3 length: 16 amino acids. Germline loops: CDR1 MNHEY, CDR2 SVGEGT. V trimming: 5 bases; J trimming: 8 bases; junction bases outside the gene matches: 13. The CDR3 reads CASSPITGTGGVGYTF. In DNA form, the CDR3 reads TGTGCCAGCAGTCCAATCACCGGGACAGGGGGAGTCGGCTACACCTTC.

This rearrangement joins TRBV7-6 to TRBJ2-7; D is ambiguous. The CDR3 contains 15 residues. Trimming took off 0 bases at V and 5 bases at J, with 14 bases between the two ends. CDR1 is SGHVS and CDR2 is FNYEAQ in the germline V gene. The CDR3 coding sequence is TGTGCCAGCAGCTTAGCGTTTTTGGGTGGGAACGAGCAGTACTTC. It specifies CASSLAFLGGNEQYF.